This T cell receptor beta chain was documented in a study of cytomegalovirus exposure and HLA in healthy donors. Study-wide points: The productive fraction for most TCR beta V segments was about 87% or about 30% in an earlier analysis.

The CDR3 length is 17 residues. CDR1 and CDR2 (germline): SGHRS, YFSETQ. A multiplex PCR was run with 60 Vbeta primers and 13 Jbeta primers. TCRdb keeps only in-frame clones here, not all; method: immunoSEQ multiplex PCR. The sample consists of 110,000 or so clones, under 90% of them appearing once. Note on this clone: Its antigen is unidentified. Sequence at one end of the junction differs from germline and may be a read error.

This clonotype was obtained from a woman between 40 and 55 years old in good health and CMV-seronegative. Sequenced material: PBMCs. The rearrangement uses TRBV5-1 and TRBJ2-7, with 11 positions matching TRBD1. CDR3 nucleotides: TGCGCCAGCAGGTTGGCCCCATCCGGGACAGGGGGTGGAGAGCAGTACTTC. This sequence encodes CASRLAPSGTGGGEQYF.